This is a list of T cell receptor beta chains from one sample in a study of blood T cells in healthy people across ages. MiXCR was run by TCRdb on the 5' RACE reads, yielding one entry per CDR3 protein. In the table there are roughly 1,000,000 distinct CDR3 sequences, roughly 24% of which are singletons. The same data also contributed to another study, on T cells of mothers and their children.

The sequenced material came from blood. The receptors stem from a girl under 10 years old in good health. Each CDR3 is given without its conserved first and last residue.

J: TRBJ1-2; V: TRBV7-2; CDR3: ASSLGQTGNGYT
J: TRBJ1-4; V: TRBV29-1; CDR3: SVRNRDGDEKLF
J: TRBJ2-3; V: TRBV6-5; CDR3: ASSSPRGLLASDTQY
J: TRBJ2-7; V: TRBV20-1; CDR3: SAIHLALLEQY
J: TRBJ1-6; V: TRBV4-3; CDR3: ASSLGGSYNSPLH
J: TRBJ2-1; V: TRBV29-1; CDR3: SVVRVSYNEQF
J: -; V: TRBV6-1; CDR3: ASSDVPGHSDEQY
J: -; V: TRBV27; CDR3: ASIKGGNEQF
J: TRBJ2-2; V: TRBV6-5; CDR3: ASSYGVANTGELF
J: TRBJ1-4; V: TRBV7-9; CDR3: ASSKDRTYNEKLF
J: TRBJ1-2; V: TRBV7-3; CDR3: ASYRRPGWLMGLNYGYT
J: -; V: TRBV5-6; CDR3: ASSILAGGPYEQY
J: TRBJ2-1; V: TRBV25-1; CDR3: ASSYTPGPNEQF
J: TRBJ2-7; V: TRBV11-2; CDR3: ASSFPSSYEQY
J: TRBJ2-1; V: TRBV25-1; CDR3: ASSDQRLNRAYNEQF
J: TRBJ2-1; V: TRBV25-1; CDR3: ASSDRRHNEQF
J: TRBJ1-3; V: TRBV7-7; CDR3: ASSPGQSSGNTIY
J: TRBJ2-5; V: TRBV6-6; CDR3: ASSDRGRAGETQY
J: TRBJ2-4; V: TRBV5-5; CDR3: ASSFKGIIQY
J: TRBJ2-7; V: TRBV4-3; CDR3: ASSQGFLNNYEQY
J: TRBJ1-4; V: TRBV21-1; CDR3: ASSTTGTTNEKLF
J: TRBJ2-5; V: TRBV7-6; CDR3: ASSSGGTPYQETQH
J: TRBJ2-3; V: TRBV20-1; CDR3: SARGTAGGFPTDTQY
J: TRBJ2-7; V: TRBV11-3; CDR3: ASSLIPPGQTYEQY
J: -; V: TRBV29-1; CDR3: SVVDSRCEQY
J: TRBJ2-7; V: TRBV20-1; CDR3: SARGGGYEQY
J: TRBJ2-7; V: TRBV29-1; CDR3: SVAWQISYEQY
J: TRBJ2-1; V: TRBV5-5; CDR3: ASSDSGGAEQF
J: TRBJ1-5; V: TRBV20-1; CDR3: SASWTGYSNQPQH
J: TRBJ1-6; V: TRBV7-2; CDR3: ASSPRRGTSPLH
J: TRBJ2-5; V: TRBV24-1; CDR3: ATSDATPLAGGQETQY
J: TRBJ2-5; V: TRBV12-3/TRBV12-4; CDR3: ASTNLKWGVEEETQY
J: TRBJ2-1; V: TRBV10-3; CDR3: AISDATGTSNEQF
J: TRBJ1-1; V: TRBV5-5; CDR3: ASLIGANTEAF
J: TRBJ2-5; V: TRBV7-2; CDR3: ASSPGATGETQY
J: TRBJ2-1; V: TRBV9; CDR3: ASSVEAGGRSYNEQF
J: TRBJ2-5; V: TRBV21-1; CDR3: ASGLNPGGSGETQY